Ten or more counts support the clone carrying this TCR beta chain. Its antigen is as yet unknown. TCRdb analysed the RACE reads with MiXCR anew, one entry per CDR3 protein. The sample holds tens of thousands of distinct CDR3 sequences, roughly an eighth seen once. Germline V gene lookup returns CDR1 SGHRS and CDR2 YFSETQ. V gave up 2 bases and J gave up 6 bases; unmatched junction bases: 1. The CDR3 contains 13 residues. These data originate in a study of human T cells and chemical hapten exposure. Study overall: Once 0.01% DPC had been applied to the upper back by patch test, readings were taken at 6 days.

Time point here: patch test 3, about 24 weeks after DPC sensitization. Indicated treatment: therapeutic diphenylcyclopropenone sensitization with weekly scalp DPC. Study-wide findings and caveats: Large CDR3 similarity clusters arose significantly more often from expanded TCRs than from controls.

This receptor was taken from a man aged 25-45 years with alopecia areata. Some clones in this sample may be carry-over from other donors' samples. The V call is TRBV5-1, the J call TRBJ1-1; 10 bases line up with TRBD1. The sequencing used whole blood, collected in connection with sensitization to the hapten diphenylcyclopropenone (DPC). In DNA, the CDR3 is TGCGCCAGCAGCTTCGGGACAGGGGCTGAAGCTTTCTTT. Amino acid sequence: CASSFGTGAEAFF.